These 15 T cell receptor beta chains were all obtained from the same sample, sequenced in a study of shared clonotypes between healthy human individuals. Data came from immunoSEQ multiplex PCR; TCRdb stores just in-frame clones and leaves some out. The table lists nearly 2 million clones, about 95% of them singletons. CD45RO-negative CD8 cells positively selected for CCR7 made up the naive population, which excluded terminally differentiated effector memory CD45RA+ cells. The sequenced sample consisted of naive CD8+ T cells sorted from blood. These receptors all come from a man between 18 and 35 years old in good health.

V is TRBV30 and J is TRBJ1-3, with 7 positions matching TRBD1. This CDR3 is 16 amino acids long. V shed 0 bases, J shed 2 bases, and the junction held 7 bases outside the gene matches. CDR1 and CDR2 from the germline V gene are GTSNPN and SVGIG (reference sequence). CDR3 protein: CAWSVRTGDTGNTIYF. CDR3 DNA sequence: TGTGCCTGGAGTGTTCGGACAGGAGATACTGGAAACACCATATATTTT. Drawing the rest from reference TRBV30 and TRBJ1-3, the complete variable domain is SQTIHQWPATLVQPVGSPLSLECTVEGTSNPNLYWYRQAAGRGLQLLFYSVGIGQISSEVPQNLSASRPQDRQFILSSKKLLLSDSGFYLCAWSVRTGDTGNTIYFGEGSWLTVV.

In its sample, this clone was seen once. The chain carries TRBV5-1 and TRBJ2-7, with 10 bases that match TRBD1. Germline V gene sequence: CDR1 SGHRS, CDR2 YFSETQ. The trim removed 0 bases at V and 3 bases at J, leaving 3 bases unmatched. The CDR3 totals 15 residues. The CDR3, as DNA: TGCGCCAGCAGCTTGGAGAGGGACAGGGGCTACGAGCAGTACTTC. It translates to CASSLERDRGYEQYF.

Comments on this clone: Just one base apart from a much larger clone, this may be a read error. The chain joins TRBV5-4 to TRBJ2-7; 9 nucleotides line up with TRBD1. The CDR3 sequence is 13 residues long. Germline trimming cut 4 bases from V and 3 bases from J; bases unmatched to any gene: 2. The germline CDR1 and CDR2 sequences are SGHNT and YYREEE (reference sequence). The CDR3 here is CASSMGQGYEQYF. CDR3 coding DNA: TGTGCCAGCAGCATGGGACAGGGCTACGAGCAGTACTTC. Looking up the rest from reference TRBV5-4 and TRBJ2-7 gives the full variable domain: ETGVTQSPTHLIKTRGQQVTLRCSSQSGHNTVSWYQQALGQGPQFIFQYYREEENGRGNFPPRFSGLQFPNYSSELNVNALELDDSALYLCASSMGQGYEQYFGPGTRLTVT.

The chain carries TRBV7-9 and TRBJ2-7; tentative D call: TRBD2 (6 bases). The germline V gene encodes CDR1 SEHNR and CDR2 FQNEAQ (reference sequence). The CDR3 is 13 amino acids. V shed 7 bases and J shed 3 bases, with 13 bases lying between them. This chain's CDR3 is CASTVDGSYEQYF. CDR3 DNA sequence: TGTGCCAGCACTGTGGACGGGAGCTACGAGCAGTACTTC.

This sequence joins TRBV7-2 and TRBJ1-4; D might be TRBD1 (5 bases). Per the germline V gene, CDR1 is SGHTA and CDR2 is FQGNSA. The CDR3 has 16 residues. Trimming left V 5 bases short and J 8 bases short, with 21 bases between. The CDR3 reads CASSLGAGSEGEKLFF. The CDR3 DNA reads as TGTGCCAGCAGCCTCGGAGCGGGATCGGAGGGGGAAAAACTGTTTTTT.

This clone was counted a single time. Compared with germline, one end of the junction differs, possibly owing to a read error. The gene calls are TRBV7-6 and TRBJ2-7; 10 nucleotides match TRBD2. The CDR3 has 15 amino acids. Germline V gene lookup returns CDR1 SGHVS and CDR2 FNYEAQ. CDR3 region: CASSPGTSVLYGQYF. The CDR3 DNA sequence: TGTGCCAGCAGTCCGGGGACTAGCGTGCTCTACGGGCAGTACTTC.

The gene calls are TRBV11-2 and TRBJ2-7, with TRBD1 as a possible D gene (5 bases). Trimming pared 7 bases from V and 3 bases from J, leaving 16 bases between. The V gene's germline CDR1 is SGHAT and CDR2 FQNNGV. This CDR3 spans 14 amino acids. CDR3 DNA: TGTGCCAGCAACATGGCAGGACACGACTACGAGCAGTACTTC. This sequence encodes CASNMAGHDYEQYF.

The gene calls are TRBV11-3 and TRBJ1-1, with D possibly being TRBD1 (5 bases). CDR1 and CDR2 from the germline V gene are SGHNT and YENEEA. The length of the CDR3 is 13 residues. V gave up 3 bases and J gave up 6 bases, with 11 bases separating them. CDR3 DNA: TGTGCCAGCAGCTTGCATTCAGGGTCTGAAGCTTTCTTT. Its protein product is CASSLHSGSEAFF. The complete variable domain, with remaining parts taken from reference TRBV11-3 and TRBJ1-1, reads EAGVVQSPRYKIIEKKQPVAFWCNPISGHNTLYWYLQNLGQGPELLIRYENEEAVDDSQLPKDRFSAERLKGVDSTLKIQPAELGDSAVYLCASSLHSGSEAFFGQGTRLTVV.

This clone was picked up one time. The rearrangement joins TRBV28 to TRBJ1-6; unclear D gene. This CDR3 has 14 residues. Germline V gene lookup returns CDR1 MDHEN and CDR2 SYDVKM. V dropped 8 bases and J dropped 8 bases, with 16 bases sitting between them. DNA of the CDR3: TGTGCCAGCTCATCACGCGGGCCCTATTCACCCCTCCACTTT. Translated, it gives CASSSRGPYSPLHF.

With respect to this clone: Other DNA sequences in the sample encode the same CDR3. The rearrangement links TRBV7-9 to TRBJ1-3, with D unresolved. The CDR3 runs 14 residues. The germline CDR1 and CDR2 sequences are SEHNR and FQNEAQ (reference sequence). Trimming cost V 5 bases and J 0 bases, with 8 bases left between them. The CDR3 DNA follows: TGTGCCAGCAGCCCAGGCGGCTCTGGAAACACCATATATTTT. This translates into CASSPGGSGNTIYF. The variable domain in full, completed from reference TRBV7-9 and TRBJ1-3, reads DTGVSQNPRHKITKRGQNVTFRCDPISEHNRLYWYRQTLGQGPEFLTYFQNEAQLEKSRLLSDRFSAERPKGSFSTLEIQRTEQGDSAMYLCASSPGGSGNTIYFGEGSWLTVV.

The chain carries TRBV7-6 and TRBJ2-2; 14 nucleotides line up with TRBD2. The trim removed 5 bases at V and 6 bases at J, leaving 8 bases unmatched. Germline values: CDR1 SGHVS, CDR2 FNYEAQ. The CDR3 covers 17 residues. The chain's CDR3 is CASSQGTSGSLSGELFF. CDR3 bases: TGTGCCAGCAGCCAGGGGACTAGCGGGAGCCTGTCCGGGGAGCTGTTTTTT.

With respect to this clone: This sample includes further DNA sequences coding for the same CDR3. This chain uses TRBV6-1 with TRBJ1-1; D is undetermined. Trimming cost V 6 bases and J 0 bases, with 8 bases left between them. The CDR3 totals 13 residues. Germline CDR1 is MNHNS and CDR2 is SASEGT. CDR3 DNA: TGTGCCAGCAGGACCCTCATGAACACTGAAGCTTTCTTT. Its protein product is CASRTLMNTEAFF.

The chain couples TRBV7-3 to TRBJ2-7; 8 nucleotides agree with TRBD2. The CDR3 is made up of 15 amino acids. Germline lookup yields CDR1 SGHTA and CDR2 FQGTGA. With V trimmed by 2 bases and J by 4 bases, 7 bases remained unmatched. CDR3 residues: CASSLGAGARYEQYF. CDR3 sequence (DNA): TGTGCCAGCAGCTTAGGAGCGGGGGCGCGATACGAGCAGTACTTC.

In regard to this clone: At one end the junction does not follow the germline gene, possibly because of a read error. This chain links TRBV5-5 with TRBJ2-5, with 11 positions matching TRBD2. In germline, CDR1 is SGHKS, CDR2 YYEKEE (reference sequence). This CDR3 is 13 amino acids long. In nucleotides, the CDR3 is TGTGCCAGCAGCTTGGAGCTAGCGGGGGGCCGGCACTTC. Protein: CASSLELAGGRHF.

The chain couples TRBV5-6 to TRBJ2-7; TRBD1 agrees at 7 bases. Trimming at V came to 0 bases and at J to 2 bases, leaving 5 bases not matched to a gene. From germline, CDR1 is SGHDT and CDR2 YYEEEE. The CDR3 sequence is 15 residues long. In DNA, the CDR3 is TGTGCCAGCAGCTTGGTAATCACAGGGGCCTACGAGCAGTACTTC. Its protein product is CASSLVITGAYEQYF.